The T cell receptor (beta chain) under discussion was sequenced for a study of blood T cell repertoires in COVID-19. At the level of the study: The United States, Italy and Spain supplied acute and convalescent COVID-19 samples. Sources were T cells, B-cell-depleted T cells, or PBMCs; the material itself was cDNA or gDNA.

TCRdb's table, derived via immunoSEQ multiplex PCR, lists solely in-frame clones and lacks some. Among around 220,000 clones listed, approximately 87% were seen once. The CDR3 extends over 15 amino acids. Unmatched junction bases numbered 1, after V lost 2 bases and J lost 7 bases. Germline V gives CDR1 SGHVS, CDR2 FNYEAQ. The TCR originated in a woman aged 45-60 years with acute or convalescent COVID-19. The sample was peripheral blood. V is TRBV7-6 and J is TRBJ2-1, with 14 nucleotides matching TRBD2. The DNA for the CDR3 is TGTGCCAGCAGCTTAAGACTAGCGGGGGGGAATGAGCAGTTCTTC. Amino acids: CASSLRLAGGNEQFF.